Below are 2 T cell receptor beta chains sequenced from a single sample in a study of cytomegalovirus exposure and HLA in healthy donors. Some clones are missing from TCRdb's copy, which holds only in-frame ones; the method was immunoSEQ multiplex PCR. This sample has 140,000 to 150,000 clones; approximately 94% occur once, and the top ten carry 1.8%. Sequences were obtained from PBMCs. The receptor source for this set is a man aged 18-30 years in good health and CMV-seropositive.

The rearrangement joins TRBV5-1 to TRBJ1-1, with TRBD1 matching 9 bases. The junction had 1 base not matched to a gene; V was cut back by 3 bases and J by 1 base. This CDR3 comprises 14 residues. Per germline, CDR1 SGHRS and CDR2 YFSETQ. The CDR3 DNA is TGCGCCAGCAGCTGGGGACAGGGGAACACTGAAGCTTTCTTT. Residues: CASSWGQGNTEAFF.

This chain connects TRBV28 to TRBJ2-3; maybe TRBD2 (6 bases). The CDR3 length is 15 residues. The V gene's germline CDR1 is MDHEN and CDR2 SYDVKM. Trimming cost V 6 bases and J 4 bases, with 17 bases left between them. CDR3 coding DNA: TGTGCCAGCAGGGAGGAGGGCCGAGGGGCAGATACGCAGTATTTT. It encodes CASREEGRGADTQYF.